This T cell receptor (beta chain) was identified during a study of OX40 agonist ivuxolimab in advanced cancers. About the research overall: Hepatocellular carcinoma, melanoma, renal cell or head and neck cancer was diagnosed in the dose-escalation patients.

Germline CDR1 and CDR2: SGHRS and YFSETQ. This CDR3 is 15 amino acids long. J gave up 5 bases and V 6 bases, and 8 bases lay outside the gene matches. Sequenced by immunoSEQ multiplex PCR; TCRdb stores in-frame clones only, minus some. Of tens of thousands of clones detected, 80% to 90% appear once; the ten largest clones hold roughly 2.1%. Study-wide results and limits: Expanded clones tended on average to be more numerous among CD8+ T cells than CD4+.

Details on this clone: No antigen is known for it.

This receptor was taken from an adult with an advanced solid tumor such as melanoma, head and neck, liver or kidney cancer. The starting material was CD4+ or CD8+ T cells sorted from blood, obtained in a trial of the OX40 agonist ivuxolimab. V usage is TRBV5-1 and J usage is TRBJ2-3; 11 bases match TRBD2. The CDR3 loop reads CASKELAGVGDTQYF. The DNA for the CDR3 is TGCGCCAGCAAGGAACTAGCGGGAGTGGGAGATACGCAGTATTTT.